A single sample is the source of the 24 T cell receptor beta chains below, sequenced in a study of T cell repertoires in cytomegalovirus infection. What these receptors recognize is not known. MiXCR, run by TCRdb on the reads, gives a single entry per CDR3 protein. The sample records approximately 470,000 distinct CDR3 sequences, under 55% being singletons. The sequencing here drew on cultured PBMCs, taken from culture after CMV antigen stimulation. These receptors were collected from a human donor in good health (CMV status not recorded). Some clones in this sample may be carry-over from other donors' samples.

The CDR3 sequence: CASSYPGPSDTQYF. CDR3 DNA: TGTGCCAGCAGTTACCCCGGGCCATCGGATACGCAGTATTTT. This sequence joins TRBV6-2 or TRBV6-3 and TRBJ2-3; D gene ambiguous. CDR1 MNHEY and CDR2 SVGEGT come from the germline V gene. The CDR3 totals 14 residues. V was cut by 2 bases and J by 6 bases, with 12 bases left in between.

This chain joins TRBV6-2 or TRBV6-3 and TRBJ2-1; D uncertain. This CDR3 has 12 residues. Germline loops: CDR1 MNHEY, CDR2 SVGEGT. Trimming cost V 7 bases and J 8 bases, with 12 bases left between them. CDR3 sequence: CASTSDSDEQFF. In nucleotides, the CDR3 is TGTGCCAGCACCTCCGACTCCGATGAGCAGTTCTTC.

The count of this clonotype is one. The chain has TRBV11-1 and TRBJ2-1, with 10 positions matching TRBD1. Trimming took 6 bases from V and 9 from J; bases not matched to a gene: 11. CDR3 length equals 15 residues. Per the germline V gene, CDR1 is SGHAT and CDR2 is FQDESV (reference sequence). The chain's CDR3 is CASRRILDRGREQFF. The CDR3 DNA follows: TGTGCCAGCAGACGTATTTTAGACAGGGGGCGTGAGCAGTTCTTC.

This clonotype was counted between two and nine times. The genes are TRBV12-3 or TRBV12-4 and TRBJ2-7, with D maybe TRBD1 (6 bases). This CDR3 spans 15 amino acids. The V end was cut by 5 bases, the J end by 0 bases, with 14 bases between. The CDR3 sequence is CASSQRQASSYEQYF. CDR3 bases: TGTGCCAGCAGTCAACGACAGGCAAGCTCCTACGAGCAGTACTTC.

A single count supports this clonotype. The chain uses TRBV19 and TRBJ2-1, with D possibly TRBD1 on 5 matching bases. The germline V gene encodes CDR1 LNHDA and CDR2 SQIVND (reference sequence). Between the trimmed V and J ends, which lost 3 bases and 3 bases, there was a span of 18 bases. This CDR3 has 17 residues. CDR3 residues: CASSIPSGSRHYNEQFF. Here the CDR3 DNA reads TGTGCCAGTAGTATCCCCTCAGGGTCTCGCCACTACAATGAGCAGTTCTTC.

A few counts support this clonotype. The chain joins TRBV20-1 to TRBJ2-7; TRBD2 might be the D (6 bases). Germline V lookup: CDR1 DFQATT, CDR2 SNEGSKA (reference sequence). CDR3 length: 12 residues. Deletions cut 5 bases from V and 2 bases from J, with 10 bases between. The CDR3 region is CSAQREAYEQYF. The DNA for the CDR3 is TGCAGTGCTCAAAGGGAGGCCTACGAGCAGTACTTC.

V gene TRBV28 combines with J gene TRBJ2-7; D is perhaps TRBD1 (6 bases). Trimming shortened V by 6 bases and J by 3 bases, and 24 bases separated the two germline ends. In germline, CDR1 is MDHEN, CDR2 SYDVKM. The CDR3 totals 17 residues. This CDR3 is CASSPRRDRSPSYEQYF. The DNA for the CDR3 is TGTGCCAGCAGCCCGCGCCGTGACAGGTCCCCCAGCTACGAGCAGTACTTC.

J is TRBJ2-2 and V is TRBV6-2 or TRBV6-3, with 11 bases lining up with TRBD2. Trimming removed 6 bases from V and 3 bases from J; junction bases left unmatched: 12. From germline, CDR1 is MNHEY and CDR2 SVGEGT. The CDR3 contains 18 residues. CDR3 protein: CASRDPVTSGGYTGELFF. CDR3 DNA sequence: TGTGCCAGCAGGGACCCCGTAACTAGCGGGGGCTACACCGGGGAGCTGTTTTTT.

This clonotype was observed a few times. This chain uses TRBV12-3 or TRBV12-4 with TRBJ2-6; D ambiguous. The CDR3 sequence is 13 residues long. V was trimmed by 5 bases and J by 4 bases, leaving 6 bases between them. The CDR3 loop is CASSQTGANVLTF. The CDR3 region has the DNA TGTGCCAGCAGTCAGACCGGGGCCAACGTCCTGACTTTC.

Here the CDR3 reads CASSFSRLGTEAFF. CDR3 in DNA: TGTGCCAGCAGCTTTTCTCGTTTAGGCACTGAAGCTTTCTTT. The chain has TRBV7-9 and TRBJ1-1; D unresolved. Germline loops: CDR1 SEHNR, CDR2 FQNEAQ (reference sequence). The germline V and J ends were trimmed by 3 bases and 4 bases, with 12 bases remaining between them. CDR3 length: 14 amino acids.

This clonotype was seen more than once but under ten times. The chain has TRBV7-2 and TRBJ2-5; TRBD2 matches at 8 bases. CDR1 and CDR2 (germline): SGHTA, FQGNSA. Trimming at V came to 5 bases and at J to 3 bases, leaving 5 bases not matched to a gene. The CDR3 contains 14 residues. CDR3 sequence reads: CASSRSGGEETQYF. The CDR3 DNA sequence: TGTGCCAGCAGCCGTTCGGGGGGGGAAGAGACCCAGTACTTC. Combining the CDR3 with reference TRBV7-2 and TRBJ2-5 gives the whole variable domain GAGVSQSPSNKVTEKGKDVELRCDPISGHTALYWYRQSLGQGLEFLIYFQGNSAPDKSGLPSDRFSAERTGGSVSTLTIQRTQQEDSAVYLCASSRSGGEETQYFGPGTRLLVL.

This clonotype has just a few counts. V is TRBV14 and J is TRBJ1-1; D perhaps matches TRBD1 (5 bases). V was trimmed by 4 bases and J by 7 bases, leaving 13 bases between them. Germline V gene sequence: CDR1 SGHDN, CDR2 FVKESK. This CDR3 comprises 13 residues. CDR3 sequence: CASSRGWASEAFF. The CDR3 DNA follows: TGTGCCAGCAGCCGGGGGTGGGCTAGTGAAGCTTTCTTT.

The chain joins TRBV15 to TRBJ1-5; the D is unclear. Trimming stripped 3 bases from V and 5 bases from J, with 11 bases between. CDR1 and CDR2 from the germline V gene are LNHNV and YYDKDF (reference sequence). This CDR3 contains 14 residues. DNA of the CDR3: TGTGCCACCAGCAGTTCAGGCCCCCATCAGCCCCAGCATTTT. It translates to CATSSSGPHQPQHF.

This clonotype was counted only a few times. This sequence joins TRBV6-1 and TRBJ1-1, with D hard to call. V shed 7 bases and J shed 3 bases, with 24 bases lying between them. The CDR3 spans 17 residues. The germline V gene has CDR1 MNHNS and CDR2 SASEGT. CDR3 coding DNA: TGTGCCAGCAATCGGCCCACGCGCCCTCCGTTCCACACTGAAGCTTTCTTT. Amino acid sequence: CASNRPTRPPFHTEAFF.

This chain links TRBV7-2 with TRBJ2-5, with D hard to call. Germline lookup yields CDR1 SGHTA and CDR2 FQGNSA. CDR3 length equals 15 residues. V was cut by 3 bases and J by 3 bases, with 14 bases left in between. This CDR3 reads CASSFQSGYEETQYF. The CDR3 nucleotides are TGTGCCAGCAGCTTCCAATCGGGCTACGAAGAGACCCAGTACTTC. The entire variable domain, with the rest obtained from reference TRBV7-2 and TRBJ2-5, is as follows: GAGVSQSPSNKVTEKGKDVELRCDPISGHTALYWYRQSLGQGLEFLIYFQGNSAPDKSGLPSDRFSAERTGGSVSTLTIQRTQQEDSAVYLCASSFQSGYEETQYFGPGTRLLVL.

The J gene is TRBJ2-1, the V gene TRBV7-6; D is undetermined. The germline V gene encodes CDR1 SGHVS and CDR2 FNYEAQ. Deletions cut 6 bases from V and 8 bases from J, with 11 bases between. The CDR3 contains 12 residues. The CDR3 protein is CASSQIDDEQFF. DNA of the CDR3: TGTGCCAGCAGTCAAATTGACGATGAGCAGTTCTTC.

This chain uses TRBV10-3 with TRBJ1-2; 9 bases agree with TRBD1. The CDR3 has 13 residues. The germline V gene encodes CDR1 ENHRY and CDR2 SYGVKD. The junction had 4 bases not matched to a gene; V was cut back by 7 bases and J by 4 bases. CDR3 residues: CAIMSDRGYGYTF. The DNA of the CDR3 is TGTGCCATCATGTCGGACAGGGGCTATGGCTACACCTTC.

The gene calls are TRBV2 and TRBJ2-3; D call uncertain. The length of the CDR3 is 13 residues. V dropped 4 bases and J dropped 4 bases, with 9 bases sitting between them. The germline CDR1 and CDR2 sequences are SNHLY and FYNNEI. The CDR3 DNA reads as TGTGCCAGCAGTGGGGAAGGGCCAGATACGCAGTATTTT. Translating gives CASSGEGPDTQYF. The entire variable domain, with the rest obtained from reference TRBV2 and TRBJ2-3, is as follows: EPEVTQTPSHQVTQMGQEVILRCVPISNHLYFYWYRQILGQKVEFLVSFYNNEISEKSEIFDDQFSVERPDGSNFTLKIRSTKLEDSAMYFCASSGEGPDTQYFGPGTRLTVL.

The rearrangement uses TRBV7-6 and TRBJ2-5; D may match TRBD1 or TRBD2 (6 bases each). CDR1 SGHVS and CDR2 FNYEAQ come from the germline V gene. CDR3 size: 16 residues. V was trimmed by 1 base and J by 1 base, leaving 13 bases between them. In DNA form, the CDR3 reads TGTGCCAGCAGCTTAGATTTCGGGGGCGGCCAAGAGACCCAGTACTTC. Encoded protein: CASSLDFGGGQETQYF.

The gene calls are TRBV10-3 and TRBJ1-1; the D is unclear. V lost 3 bases to trimming and J lost 1 base, with 3 bases between them. This CDR3 contains 12 residues. CDR1 and CDR2 (germline): ENHRY, SYGVKD. CDR3 nucleotide sequence: TGTGCCATCAGTGATGCGAACACTGAAGCTTTCTTT. Its protein product is CAISDANTEAFF.

The chain employs TRBV27 and TRBJ1-2; D is uncertain. Germline CDR1 and CDR2: MNHEY and SMNVEV (reference sequence). V was clipped by 3 bases and J by 3 bases, with 17 bases between them. This CDR3 region has 16 residues. The CDR3: CASSFGRGGGYYGYTF. The CDR3 coding sequence is TGTGCCAGCAGTTTCGGGCGGGGTGGTGGGTACTATGGCTACACCTTC.

This clonotype appeared a few times. The chain joins TRBV4-1 to TRBJ1-1, with a weak D call TRBD1 (5 bases). The CDR3 extends over 13 amino acids. Germline CDR1 and CDR2: MGHRA and YSYEKL. Trimming shortened V by 2 bases and J by 8 bases, and 12 bases separated the two germline ends. The CDR3: CASSQRPRGEAFF. The CDR3 DNA follows: TGCGCCAGCAGCCAACGGCCCCGGGGGGAAGCTTTCTTT.

The gene calls are TRBV4-1 and TRBJ1-5; D gene uncertain. Germline CDR1 and CDR2: MGHRA and YSYEKL. Trimming stripped 0 bases from V and 4 bases from J, with 10 bases between. The CDR3 consists of 15 residues. The CDR3 spells CASSQDPLVNQPQHF. The CDR3 region has the DNA TGCGCCAGCAGCCAAGATCCCCTGGTTAATCAGCCCCAGCATTTT.

This clonotype appeared a few times. The genes are TRBV4-3 and TRBJ2-1, with 11 bases aligning to TRBD2. The CDR3 consists of 16 residues. Germline CDR1 and CDR2: LGHNA and YSLEER. After removal of 2 bases from V and 9 bases from J, the junction contained 9 bases not matched to a gene. Here the CDR3 DNA reads TGCGCCAGCAGCCAAACAATACTAGCGGGAGAACTTGAGCAGTTCTTC. Encoded protein: CASSQTILAGELEQFF.